The table lists the clone carrying this TCR beta chain with a count of one. What it binds is not known. The sample originates from a study of cytomegalovirus exposure and HLA in healthy donors. Whole-study context: Findings of an earlier analysis included roughly 120 million unique TCR beta sequences from roughly 180 million T cells.

The CDR3 consists of 11 residues. Germline V gene lookup returns CDR1 SQVTM and CDR2 ANQGSEA. V lost 7 bases, J lost 3 bases, and 8 bases lay in between. Overall study findings and caveats: The authors reported that TCR beta sequences could predict HLA-A and HLA-B alleles. These predictions were accurate for most subjects in the first cohort.

The PCR contained 60 Vbeta and 13 Jbeta primers. Profiling relied on immunoSEQ multiplex PCR, and the TCRdb table lists in-frame clones only, not all of them. The sample lists about 96,000 clones, 65% to 80% seen once, with 14% in the top ten. The clonotype was recovered from a woman aged 70-85 years in good health and CMV-seropositive. The sample was PBMCs. The chain has TRBV29-1 and TRBJ2-3; D is perhaps TRBD1 (6 bases). The CDR3 nucleotides read TGCAGCGGGGGGCGGACAGATACGCAGTATTTT. Translated, it gives CSGGRTDTQYF.